The rows below give T cell receptor beta chains drawn from one sample of a study of T cells after yellow fever vaccination. TCRdb re-analysed the 5' RACE reads in MiXCR, keeping a single row per CDR3 protein. The table has some 600,000 distinct CDR3 sequences, 17% seen once; the top ten hold approximately 15%. The input for sequencing was PBMCs, taken more than 4 days after the first yellow fever vaccination. Receptor source: a man aged 18 to 29 who received the YFV17D yellow fever vaccine. CDR3s include the opening cysteine and the closing phenylalanine or tryptophan. D genes are given only for firm matches. Only part of the rows carry a size: once, few, many, or a class if the clone is expanded.

J gene,D gene,clone size,V gene,CDR3 protein,CDR3 DNA
TRBJ1-2,.,few,TRBV29-1,CSVGSLTKDSYTF,TGCAGCGTTGGTTCTCTAACCAAAGATAGCTACACCTTC
TRBJ1-1,TRBD1,.,TRBV7-2,CASSLTTGSTEAFF,TGTGCCAGCAGCTTAACGACAGGGAGCACTGAAGCTTTCTTT
TRBJ2-2,TRBD2,few,TRBV5-4,CASSLIAGGHTGELFF,TGTGCCAGCAGCCTGATAGCGGGGGGACACACCGGGGAGCTGTTTTTT
TRBJ2-1,TRBD1,.,TRBV29-1,CSVGGDLPGQGVDEQFF,TGCAGCGTTGGGGGGGATTTACCGGGACAGGGAGTTGATGAGCAGTTCTTC
TRBJ2-3,TRBD2,.,TRBV4-1,CASSKLLAGAHLTSTDTQYF,TGCGCCAGCAGCAAATTACTAGCGGGGGCACACTTAACTAGCACAGATACGCAGTATTTT
TRBJ2-3,TRBD2,.,TRBV7-2,CASSLAGLAQYF,TGTGCCAGCAGCTTAGCGGGACTAGCGCAGTATTTT
TRBJ2-1,.,.,TRBV4-1,CASSQKGTGLLTNWKNEQFF,TGCGCCAGCAGCCAAAAAGGGACGGGGCTTCTCACCAACTGGAAGAATGAGCAGTTCTTC
TRBJ2-2,TRBD2,few,TRBV2,CASSVTSGGAGELFF,TGTGCCAGCAGCGTGACTAGCGGGGGGGCCGGGGAGCTGTTTTTT
TRBJ1-1,TRBD1,.,TRBV6-2/TRBV6-3,CASSCPGGTGCTEAFF,TGTGCCAGCAGTTGCCCAGGAGGGACAGGGTGTACTGAAGCTTTCTTT
TRBJ2-1,.,.,TRBV10-1,CASSNDRHNEQFF,TGCGCCAGCAGTAACGACAGACACAATGAGCAGTTCTTC
TRBJ2-3,TRBD2,.,TRBV4-3,CASSQKTSGFADTQYF,TGCGCCAGCAGCCAGAAGACTAGCGGGTTTGCAGATACGCAGTATTTT
TRBJ2-1,.,.,TRBV12-3/TRBV12-4,CASSAEREQFF,TGTGCCAGCAGTGCCGAGAGGGAGCAGTTCTTC
TRBJ2-1,TRBD1,few,TRBV5-1,CASSTQGRNEQFF,TGCGCCAGCAGCACACAGGGGCGGAATGAGCAGTTCTTC
TRBJ1-2,.,.,TRBV27,CASSLGGRAGYTF,TGTGCCAGCAGTTTGGGGGGCAGGGCAGGCTACACCTTC
TRBJ2-7,TRBD2,many,TRBV27,CASSLTSGIYEQYF,TGTGCCAGCAGTTTAACTAGCGGAATCTACGAGCAGTACTTC
TRBJ1-1,.,few,TRBV12-3/TRBV12-4,CASSLATTVF,TGTGCCAGCTCCTTGGCAACGACAGTGTTT
TRBJ2-3,.,.,TRBV6-2/TRBV6-3,CASTPGGARGFTDTQYF,TGTGCCAGCACTCCGGGGGGCGCAAGGGGCTTCACAGATACGCAGTATTTT
TRBJ2-4,.,few,TRBV7-9,CASSSVRSFEPKNIQYF,TGTGCCAGCAGCTCCGTACGGTCGTTCGAACCCAAAAACATTCAGTACTTC
TRBJ1-1,.,few,TRBV10-3,CAINADITNTEAFF,TGTGCCATCAACGCAGACATCACCAACACTGAAGCTTTCTTT
TRBJ2-5,TRBD2,.,TRBV11-2,CASSFSATSGGARKTQYF,TGTGCCAGCAGCTTTTCCGCGACTAGCGGGGGGGCAAGGAAGACCCAGTACTTC
TRBJ2-1,.,few,TRBV7-2,CASSSETRNEQFF,TGTGCCAGCAGCTCCGAGACCCGTAATGAGCAGTTCTTC
TRBJ1-5,.,few,TRBV6-2/TRBV6-3,CASRSDSRNQPQHF,TGTGCCAGCAGATCGGACAGCAGAAATCAGCCCCAGCATTTT
TRBJ2-7,.,many,TRBV6-2/TRBV6-3,CASSLTGTYEQYF,TGTGCCAGCAGCCTCACAGGGACCTACGAGCAGTACTTC
TRBJ2-7,TRBD1,few,TRBV12-3/TRBV12-4,CASTPGQGWYEQYF,TGTGCCAGCACCCCGGGACAGGGATGGTACGAGCAGTACTTC
TRBJ2-5,TRBD2,.,TRBV7-2,CASSYQAGQQETQYF,TGTGCCAGCAGCTACCAAGCGGGGCAGCAAGAGACCCAGTACTTC
TRBJ2-5,TRBD2,few,TRBV11-2,CASSTLIGLAGGLAETQYF,TGTGCCAGCAGCACTCTTATAGGGCTTGCGGGGGGGCTAGCTGAGACCCAGTACTTC
TRBJ2-3,.,.,TRBV5-1,CASSLAARTADTQYF,TGCGCCAGCAGCTTGGCCGCCAGGACGGCAGATACGCAGTATTTT